This TCR beta chain was recorded in a study of T cells after yellow fever vaccination. The V end was cut by 1 base, the J end by 3 bases, with 18 bases between. The germline gives CDR1 SGHVS, CDR2 FQNEAQ. This CDR3 is 17 amino acids long. From the 5' RACE reads, TCRdb called clonotypes with MiXCR, one entry per CDR3 protein. The sample has some 340,000 distinct CDR3 sequences, approximately 12% seen once. This clonotype came up a few times. The V call is TRBV7-8, the J call TRBJ1-1; D unresolved. Source: CD4+ T cells sorted from PBMCs, taken 45 days after the yellow fever booster vaccination. This TCR was sampled from a man between 18 and 35 years old who received the YFV17D yellow fever vaccine. CDR3 protein: CASSLVRRTQSYTEAFF. CDR3 nucleotide sequence: TGTGCCAGCAGCTTAGTGAGGCGTACCCAATCCTACACTGAAGCTTTCTTT.